This TCR beta chain was captured by sequencing in a study of metastatic and nonmetastatic thyroid tumors. Background on the study: Where malignant and benign thyroid patients were concerned, repertoires were compared across blood and tumor or nodule tissue.

Overall study findings and caveats: In blood and tumor, TCR beta diversity was reportedly significantly higher in malignant thyroid tumors than in benign nodules.

Note on this clone: What it binds is not known. Relative to the germline gene, one junction end is altered; a read error may explain this.

The CDR3 contains 14 residues. Germline CDR1 reads MRHNA; CDR2 reads SNTAGT. TCRdb ran MiXCR on the PCR reads. The sample shows some 34,000 clones, more than 15% of them seen only once. Not a single patient had been given any form of treatment at any point before undergoing thyroid surgery. The specimen sequenced was blood. The TCR was taken from a female donor with papillary thyroid cancer or a benign thyroid nodule (not recorded which). Some clones in this sample may be carry-over from other donors' samples. The rearrangement links TRBV6-4 to TRBJ2-3; TRBD2 might be the D (5 bases). CDR3 residues: CASSDSTITDTQYF. As DNA, the CDR3 is TGTGCCAGTAGTGACTCGACTATCACAGATACGCAGTATTTT.